The 12 T cell receptor beta chains listed next were all sequenced from one sample in a study of low-dose radiotherapy and immunotherapy resistance in tumors. Alpha- and beta-chain coverage of first-strand cDNA came from TRAV- and TRBV-specific primers. TCRs were amplified for around 21 PCR cycles with a constant-region primer and V-primer adapter. MiXCR, applied by TCRdb to the reads, yields one record per CDR3 protein. This table has under 95,000 distinct CDR3 sequences, around 17% appearing once. As to time point: before trial treatment. Sequencing was performed on PBMCs, taken before treatment. Receptors originate from a male donor with prostate cancer.

In this sample, this clonotype turned up many times. The rearrangement links TRBV5-4 to TRBJ2-1; 8 bases line up with TRBD1. The germline V gene has CDR1 SGHNT and CDR2 YYREEE (reference sequence). The CDR3 has 14 amino acids. J lost 7 bases, V lost 4 bases, and 7 bases had no gene match. CDR3 residues: CASSTTGAENEQFF. The CDR3 bases are TGTGCCAGCAGCACGACAGGGGCCGAGAATGAGCAGTTCTTC.

On this clonotype: A far more abundant clone sits one base away, making this likely a read error. The chain has TRBV6-2 or TRBV6-3 and TRBJ2-4; TRBD1 agrees at 7 bases. Germline-derived CDR1 and CDR2 are MNHEY and SVGEGT. The CDR3 runs 16 residues. The CDR3 coding sequence is TGTGCCATCAGTGAAACCCCGACAGGGACCAAAAACATTCTGTACTTC. Translation: CAISETPTGTKNILYF.

Regarding this clonotype: A far larger clone is just one base off, so this is likely a read error. V gene TRBV15 combines with J gene TRBJ2-3, with a weak D call TRBD2 (6 bases). This CDR3 spans 14 amino acids. Trimming took off 5 bases at V and 3 bases at J, with 12 bases between the two ends. Per the germline V gene, CDR1 is LNHNV and CDR2 is YYDKDF (reference sequence). The CDR3 here is CATSLNGGTDTQYF. CDR3 DNA sequence: TGTGCCACCAGCCTCAACGGGGGAACAGATACGCAGTATTTT. Together with reference TRBV15 and TRBJ2-3, the CDR3 gives the full variable domain: DAMVIQNPRYQVTQFGKPVTLSCSQTLNHNVMYWYQQKSSQAPKLLFHYYDKDFNNEADTPDNFQSRRPNTSFCFLDIRSPGLGDTAMYLCATSLNGGTDTQYFGPGTRLTVL.

This clonotype was seen at least ten times. The CDR3 coding sequence is TGTGCCAGCAGTTATAGGGGACAGAACTATGGCTACACCTTC. Its protein product is CASSYRGQNYGYTF. The chain combines TRBV6-2 or TRBV6-3 with TRBJ1-2; the match to TRBD1 covers 7 bases. This CDR3 comprises 14 residues. J was trimmed by 2 bases and V by 3 bases; bases with no gene match: 3. Per the germline V gene, CDR1 is MNHEY and CDR2 is SVGEGT.

This clonotype was detected many times. This chain links TRBV24-1 with TRBJ2-3, with 11 bases lining up with TRBD2. This CDR3 is 16 amino acids long. Germline trimming cut 6 bases from V and 5 bases from J; bases unmatched to any gene: 9. Germline values: CDR1 KGHDR, CDR2 SFDVKD. CDR3 amino acids: CATSHPSGGFGDTQYF. In DNA, the CDR3 is TGTGCCACCAGTCATCCTAGCGGGGGGTTTGGAGATACGCAGTATTTT.

This clonotype was seen ten or more times. The chain couples TRBV11-3 to TRBJ2-3; TRBD2 matches at 10 bases. CDR3 length: 15 amino acids. The trim removed 5 bases at V and 2 bases at J, leaving 4 bases unmatched. Germline V gene lookup returns CDR1 SGHNT and CDR2 YENEEA. The CDR3 here is CASSQGLAVTDTQYF. The CDR3 bases are TGTGCCAGCAGCCAAGGACTAGCGGTCACAGATACGCAGTATTTT.

At least ten counts were recorded for this clonotype. V usage is TRBV10-3 and J usage is TRBJ2-2; 8 bases align to TRBD1. The CDR3 contains 16 residues. The V segment lost 0 bases and the J segment 6 bases; nucleotides outside the gene matches: 6. CDR1 ENHRY and CDR2 SYGVKD come from the germline V gene. The CDR3 bases are TGTGCCATCAGTGAGTCGGACAGGGCTTCTCCCGGGGAGCTGTTTTTT. It translates to CAISESDRASPGELFF.

This clonotype was found many times. V gene TRBV2 combines with J gene TRBJ2-5, with 7 bases fitting TRBD2. The CDR3 spans 12 residues. Germline V gives CDR1 SNHLY, CDR2 FYNNEI. J was trimmed by 7 bases and V by 7 bases; bases with no gene match: 6. CDR3 sequence (DNA): TGTGCCAGCAACGGACTAGTCGTGACCCAGTACTTC. Encoded protein: CASNGLVVTQYF.

This clonotype has a handful of counts. The rearrangement joins TRBV5-1 to TRBJ2-4, with a possible D match to TRBD2 (7 bases). The CDR3 is 15 amino acids. CDR1 and CDR2 from the germline V gene are SGHRS and YFSETQ. V was trimmed by 0 bases and J by 3 bases, leaving 10 bases between them. The CDR3 DNA reads TGCGCCAGCAGCTTGGAGGGGGGGGGCAAAAACATTCAGTACTTC. Translating it yields CASSLEGGGKNIQYF.

The chain links TRBV3-1 to TRBJ1-1; D not certain. V was shortened by 1 base and J by 0 bases, with 6 bases between the two germline ends. The CDR3 is 14 residues long. CDR1 LGHDT and CDR2 YNNKEL come from the germline V gene (reference sequence). The CDR3 region is CASSQVGVNTEAFF. For the CDR3, the DNA is TGTGCCAGCAGCCAAGTGGGAGTGAACACTGAAGCTTTCTTT.

Ten or more counts support this clonotype. V is TRBV5-6 and J is TRBJ2-1, with 9 positions matching TRBD1. CDR3 length: 15 amino acids. CDR1 SGHDT and CDR2 YYEEEE come from the germline V gene. Unmatched junction bases numbered 8, after V lost 3 bases and J lost 7 bases. This chain's CDR3 is CASSSGTGYLNEQFF. As DNA, the CDR3 is TGTGCCAGCAGCTCCGGGACAGGGTATCTGAATGAGCAGTTCTTC.

In this sample, this clonotype turned up many times. The chain combines TRBV7-2 with TRBJ1-5, with D uncertain. The CDR3 runs to 12 residues. The V end lost 5 bases, the J end lost 5 bases, and 7 bases lay between the germline ends. The germline CDR1 and CDR2 sequences are SGHTA and FQGNSA. The CDR3 spells CASSPRDQPQHF. CDR3 sequence (DNA): TGTGCCAGCAGCCCCCGGGATCAGCCCCAGCATTTT.